This is a list of T cell receptor beta chains from one sample in a study of Ad26.COV2.S vaccination and SARS-CoV-2 variants. TCRdb keeps only in-frame clones here, not all; method: immunoSEQ multiplex PCR. The table has around 300,000 clones, 88% seen once. Specimen: peripheral blood, collected in a trial of Ad26.COV2.S vaccine versus placebo. The origin of the receptors is a person between 18 and 65 years old who received the Ad26.COV2.S COVID-19 vaccine or a placebo. Both conserved end residues are part of each CDR3. A D gene is named only where the DNA matches it firmly. Size values are once, few and many counts, or a class for expanded clones, and some rows have none.

TRBJ2-1 | TRBV19 | . | . | CASSIGPLARLRNEQFF | TGTGCCAGTAGTATAGGGCCTCTAGCAAGGTTAAGGAATGAGCAGTTCTTC
TRBJ2-2 | TRBV6-5 | few | . | CASSTDRLTGELFF | TGTGCCAGCAGCACCGACCGTCTAACCGGGGAGCTGTTTTTT
TRBJ2-5 | TRBV19 | . | TRBD2 | CASTGLAGAEKETQYF | TGTGCCAGTACCGGACTAGCGGGAGCCGAAAAAGAGACCCAGTACTTC
TRBJ1-1 | TRBV19 | once | . | CASSIVGQGGGTEAFF | TGTGCCAGTAGTATAGTGGGGCAGGGCGGGGGCACTGAAGCTTTCTTT
TRBJ2-2 | TRBV21-1 | many | . | CASSKITGQGGSGELFF | TGTGCCAGCAGCAAAATAACGGGACAGGGAGGATCCGGGGAGCTGTTTTTT
TRBJ1-4 | TRBV9 | . | TRBD1 | CASSLRALQGGFVEKLFF | TGTGCCAGCAGCCTGAGGGCCCTACAGGGGGGATTCGTTGAAAAACTGTTTTTT
TRBJ1-2 | TRBV29-1 | . | . | CSVEINYGYTF | TGCAGCGTTGAGATCAACTATGGCTACACCTTC
TRBJ2-7 | TRBV6-2/TRBV6-3 | . | . | CASSYSLSNSNPSYEQYF | TGTGCCAGCAGTTACTCGTTGAGTAATAGTAACCCATCCTACGAGCAGTACTTC
TRBJ1-1 | TRBV29-1 | once | . | CTPRGAGTEAFF | TGCACCCCACGCGGGGCGGGGACTGAAGCTTTCTTT
TRBJ2-7 | TRBV5-5 | once | TRBD2 | CASSASSGSSYEQYF | TGTGCCAGCAGCGCCTCTAGCGGGAGCTCCTACGAGCAGTACTTC
TRBJ1-1 | TRBV3-1/TRBV3-2 | . | . | CASSQDLGRGGTEAFF | TGTGCCAGCAGCCAAGATTTAGGTAGGGGTGGTACTGAAGCTTTCTTT
TRBJ1-4 | TRBV28 | . | . | CASSPRDEKLFF | TGTGCCAGCAGTCCCCGCGATGAAAAACTGTTTTTT
TRBJ2-7 | TRBV30 | . | . | CAWTRNRPSESYEQYF | TGTGCCTGGACTCGGAACCGGCCTAGCGAATCCTACGAGCAGTACTTC
TRBJ1-1 | TRBV6-5 | . | . | CASSYSNRLNTEAFF | TGTGCCAGCAGTTACTCGAACAGGTTGAACACTGAAGCTTTCTTT
TRBJ1-1 | TRBV30 | . | . | CAWSEQGYTEAFF | TGTGCCTGGAGTGAACAAGGCTACACTGAAGCTTTCTTT
TRBJ2-1 | TRBV27 | . | TRBD1 | CASSPRTGEAYNEQFF | TGTGCCAGCAGTCCCCGGACAGGGGAAGCCTACAATGAGCAGTTCTTC
TRBJ1-5 | TRBV5-5 | . | TRBD1 | CASSSGGQGAGQPQHF | TGTGCCAGCAGCTCTGGGGGACAGGGGGCTGGCCAGCCCCAGCATTTT
TRBJ2-1 | TRBV5-1 | . | TRBD1 | CASSASGTGIGDEQFF | TGCGCCAGCAGCGCGTCCGGGACAGGGATTGGCGATGAGCAGTTCTTC
TRBJ2-1 | TRBV19 | . | TRBD2 | CASSIGGRSLLYLSSYNEQFF | TGTGCCAGTAGTATTGGCGGGAGGTCCCTTCTGTATCTCAGCTCCTACAATGAGCAGTTCTTC
TRBJ2-5 | TRBV7-9 | . | . | CASTPRSQETQYF | TGTGCCAGCACCCCCCGCAGCCAAGAGACCCAGTACTTC
TRBJ1-3 | TRBV30 | once | . | CAWGGSNFDGNTIYF | TGTGCCTGGGGGGGGTCGAACTTCGATGGAAACACCATATATTTT
TRBJ2-1 | TRBV29-1 | . | . | CSGLGVEQFF | TGCAGCGGATTAGGGGTTGAGCAGTTCTTC
TRBJ2-6 | TRBV30 | . | . | CAWGTGSFGANVLTF | TGTGCCTGGGGCACCGGGAGCTTTGGGGCCAACGTCCTGACTTTC
TRBJ2-7 | TRBV9 | . | TRBD1 | CASSLGQVGPEQYF | TGTGCCAGCAGCCTAGGACAGGTAGGACCCGAGCAGTACTTC
TRBJ1-1 | TRBV5-1 | . | . | CASSSQGLGTNTEAFF | TGCGCCAGCAGCTCTCAGGGATTGGGCACGAACACTGAAGCTTTCTTT
TRBJ1-6 | TRBV30 | . | . | CAWVPDGNSPLHF | TGTGCCTGGGTCCCCGATGGGAATTCACCCCTCCACTTT
TRBJ2-2 | TRBV15 | . | TRBD2 | CATSRPGTSRTGELFF | TGTGCCACCAGCAGGCCCGGGACTAGCCGCACCGGGGAGCTGTTTTTT
TRBJ1-4 | TRBV3-1/TRBV3-2 | . | TRBD1 | CASSALGQGSATNEKLFF | TGTGCCAGCAGCGCCCTGGGACAGGGATCTGCAACTAATGAAAAACTGTTTTTT
TRBJ1-2 | TRBV2 | . | . | CASSAQGSMVSYTF | TGTGCCAGCAGCGCTCAGGGAAGTATGGTGAGCTACACCTTC
TRBJ1-2 | TRBV5-1 | . | TRBD1 | CASNPGQGSSLDYGYTF | TGCGCCAGCAACCCGGGACAGGGGTCTTCCTTAGACTATGGCTACACCTTC
TRBJ1-2 | TRBV2 | . | . | CASSEALRPANYGYTF | TGTGCCAGCAGTGAAGCGCTGAGACCAGCTAACTATGGCTACACCTTC
TRBJ2-5 | TRBV5-4 | . | . | CASSLAGVRETQYF | TGTGCCAGCAGCTTGGCAGGGGTGAGGGAGACCCAGTACTTC
TRBJ1-6 | TRBV5-6 | . | TRBD1 | CASSKGQGRNSPLHF | TGTGCCAGCAGCAAGGGACAGGGGAGAAATTCACCCCTCCACTTT
TRBJ1-2 | TRBV30 | . | . | CAWKWAQSNYGYTF | TGTGCCTGGAAATGGGCGCAATCTAACTATGGCTACACCTTC
TRBJ1-1 | TRBV5-1 | few | . | CASRVDFTNTEAFF | TGCGCCAGCAGGGTGGACTTTACGAACACTGAAGCTTTCTTT